The sample holds a few counts of the clone carrying this TCR beta chain. The antigen is unknown. V shed 3 bases, J shed 0 bases, and the junction held 18 bases outside the gene matches. Germline CDR1 SGDLS, CDR2 YYNGEE. The CDR3 covers 22 residues. Libraries were made from TCR beta cDNA, and they carried unique molecular identifiers. TCRdb re-called the PCR reads with MiXCR, one entry per CDR3 protein. Among 350,000 to 500,000 distinct CDR3 sequences listed, about 39% were seen once. This record belongs to a study of post-analysis software for immune sequencing data. Overall study results and limits: Normalized Chao1 diversity was significantly reduced in patients versus controls. Four or five TRBV segments occurring more often in patients than controls included TRBV5-6, TRBV5-1 and TRBV20-1.

Material: blood. This TCR derives from a girl aged 2 to 9 with multiple sclerosis. The J gene is TRBJ2-1, the V gene TRBV9, with 13 bases aligning to TRBD2. In DNA form, the CDR3 reads TGTGCCAGCAGCGCCCAAATCCGGACTAGCGGGAGTATCCCGAGCTCCTACAATGAGCAGTTCTTC. Residues: CASSAQIRTSGSIPSSYNEQFF.